The present TCR beta chain was sequenced within a study of blood T cell repertoires in COVID-19. Study-wide context: Italy, Spain and the United States were the sources of the convalescent and acute COVID-19 samples. Nucleic acid was either cDNA or gDNA, and it came from T cells, B-cell-depleted T cells, or PBMCs.

Original analysis: Amplifying reference gene primers gave estimates of nucleated cell counts. Libraries were prepared by immunoSEQ multiplex PCR; TCRdb keeps only in-frame clonotypes and omits some of them. D and trimming were read from the DNA, whereas the V and J calls and clone size are those reported in that table. Here the sample spans approximately 120,000 clones, around 81% being singletons. This clone was detected only a few times. V was shortened by 5 bases and J by 0 bases, with 11 bases between the two germline ends. Germline V gene data show CDR1 as SEHNR and CDR2 as FQNEAQ (reference sequence). CDR3 length: 15 residues.

V gene TRBV7-9 combines with J gene TRBJ2-1; a possible D gene is TRBD2 (6 bases). This TCR derives from a human donor in a cohort sampled during active COVID-19. The sequencing input was peripheral blood. The CDR3 nucleotides are TGTGCCAGCAGCGCCGGGACTCCCTCCTACAATGAGCAGTTCTTC. Translation gives CASSAGTPSYNEQFF. The whole variable domain, filled in from reference TRBV7-9 and TRBJ2-1, reads DTGVSQNPRHKITKRGQNVTFRCDPISEHNRLYWYRQTLGQGPEFLTYFQNEAQLEKSRLLSDRFSAERPKGSFSTLEIQRTEQGDSAMYLCASSAGTPSYNEQFFGPGTRLTVL.